One sample yielded the 22 T cell receptor beta chains listed below, sequenced in a study of beta chain features in type 1 diabetes. Every isolated RNA sample was fully reverse transcribed, so sequencing captured expressed TCRB transcripts. The assay was immunoSEQ multiplex PCR, and TCRdb's table has in-frame clones only and misses some. The sample lists 240,000 or so clones; 25% to 30% were seen once. Input material: central memory CD4+ T cells from blood. These receptors originate from a man aged 30-40 years in good health.

This rearrangement joins TRBV6-5 to TRBJ2-7; 9 bases fit TRBD1. The J segment lost 5 bases and the V segment lost 6 bases, leaving 8 bases of the junction unmatched. Germline loops: CDR1 MNHEY, CDR2 SVGAGI. CDR3 length: 14 amino acids. For the CDR3, the DNA is TGTGCCAGCAGATTCCGGGACAGGGCCCACGAGCAGTACTTC. This gives the protein CASRFRDRAHEQYF.

This chain connects TRBV5-1 to TRBJ2-7; D gene uncertain. The germline V gene encodes CDR1 SGHRS and CDR2 YFSETQ. Between the trimmed V and J ends, which lost 4 bases and 6 bases, there was a span of 11 bases. There are 12 residues in the CDR3. The chain's CDR3 is CASSTFSGEQYF. CDR3 coding DNA: TGCGCCAGCAGCACCTTTTCTGGCGAGCAGTACTTC.

The rearrangement uses TRBV5-6 and TRBJ2-3; possible D gene TRBD1, 5 bases. The CDR3 has 12 residues. Germline values: CDR1 SGHDT, CDR2 YYEEEE. Trimming removed 0 bases at V and 6 bases at J, with 5 bases between. CDR3 residues: CASSLEGDTQYF. DNA of the CDR3: TGTGCCAGCAGCTTGGAGGGGGATACGCAGTATTTT.

J is TRBJ1-1 and V is TRBV20-1; no clear D. CDR3 length: 11 amino acids. V gave up 5 bases and J gave up 8 bases, with 12 bases separating them. Germline CDR1 reads DFQATT; CDR2 reads SNEGSKA (reference sequence). CDR3 in amino acids: CSAVVRREAFF. Written as DNA, the CDR3 is TGCAGTGCTGTCGTTAGGCGGGAAGCTTTCTTT.

This clone was picked up a small number of times. A far larger clone differs by one base, so this is likely a read error. V is TRBV29-1 and J is TRBJ2-1; TRBD1 agrees at 7 bases. The germline V gene encodes CDR1 SQVTM and CDR2 ANQGSEA. The CDR3 has 14 residues. With 6 bases clipped from V and 5 bases from J, the junction kept 10 bases outside the gene matches. The DNA of the CDR3 is TGCAGCGTCGGATTGACAGGGTTAAACAATGAGCAGTTCTTC. As protein: CSVGLTGLNNEQFF.

This chain joins TRBV20-1 and TRBJ1-2; D is unresolved. Between the trimmed V and J ends, which lost 6 bases and 3 bases, there was a span of 2 bases. Germline V lookup: CDR1 DFQATT, CDR2 SNEGSKA (reference sequence). The CDR3 is 9 amino acids. CDR3 in DNA: TGCAGTGCCGACTATGGCTACACCTTC. This encodes CSADYGYTF.

The chain employs TRBV7-9 and TRBJ2-1; no reliable D call. CDR1 is SEHNR, CDR2 FQNEAQ, per germline (reference sequence). The CDR3 sequence is 15 residues long. Trimming pared 1 base from V and 7 bases from J, leaving 14 bases between. CDR3 residues: CASSLVGHFGNEQFF. In DNA, the CDR3 is TGTGCCAGCAGCTTAGTGGGTCACTTCGGAAATGAGCAGTTCTTC.

The genes are TRBV7-2 and TRBJ2-1; tentatively, D is TRBD1 (6 bases). V dropped 5 bases and J dropped 9 bases, with 14 bases sitting between them. The CDR3 length is 13 residues. Germline assignment: CDR1 SGHTA and CDR2 FQGNSA. This chain's CDR3 is CASSPRTAGEQFF. Here the CDR3 DNA reads TGTGCCAGCAGCCCTCGGACAGCTGGTGAGCAGTTCTTC.

The V gene is TRBV6-5, the J gene TRBJ1-4; 11 nucleotides line up with TRBD1. The junction had 2 bases not matched to a gene; V was cut back by 5 bases and J by 6 bases. Per germline, CDR1 MNHEY and CDR2 SVGAGI. The length of the CDR3 is 14 residues. The DNA of the CDR3 is TGTGCCAGCAGTATGGGACAGGGGGATGAAAAACTGTTTTTT. It is translated as CASSMGQGDEKLFF.

This chain connects TRBV27 to TRBJ2-2; 8 nucleotides match TRBD2. Germline assignment: CDR1 MNHEY and CDR2 SMNVEV (reference sequence). The V segment lost 1 base and the J segment 3 bases; nucleotides outside the gene matches: 7. The CDR3 loop spans 17 amino acids. The chain's CDR3 is CASSLFGVAGYTGELFF. The CDR3, as DNA: TGTGCCAGCAGTTTATTTGGTGTAGCGGGATACACCGGGGAGCTGTTTTTT.

A few counts support this clone. The same CDR3 arises from other DNA sequences in this sample as well. The chain couples TRBV4-3 to TRBJ2-2; 7 bases fit TRBD2. There are 18 residues in the CDR3. Trimming cost V 0 bases and J 1 base; bases outside gene matches: 8. Germline V gene lookup returns CDR1 LGHNA and CDR2 YSLEER. The CDR3 nucleotides are TGCGCCAGCAGCCAAGAAGGTGGGAGGGCCGGGAACACCGGGGAGCTGTTTTTT. This sequence encodes CASSQEGGRAGNTGELFF.

This clone was seen a few times. V and J are TRBV6-1 and TRBJ2-1; no definite D call. V lost 1 base to trimming and J lost 1 base, with 8 bases between them. The CDR3 covers 15 residues. Per germline, CDR1 MNHNS and CDR2 SASEGT. CDR3 nucleotide sequence: TGTGCCAGCAGTGAAGGGCGGTTTTCCTACAATGAGCAGTTCTTC. It translates to CASSEGRFSYNEQFF.

The chain links TRBV15 to TRBJ1-5; D might be TRBD1 (5 bases). V was pared by 0 bases and J by 14 bases, with 14 bases between. CDR3 size: 13 residues. Germline lookup yields CDR1 LNHNV and CDR2 YYDKDF (reference sequence). The CDR3 region has the DNA TGTGCCACCAGCAGAGACTTCGGGGCCCTCGAGCATTTT. Protein sequence: CATSRDFGALEHF.

To note about this clone: This may be a read error, as it is one base from a much larger clone. Other DNA sequences of this sample code for an identical CDR3. The chain combines TRBV30 with TRBJ2-5; TRBD2 matches at 13 bases. CDR3 length: 17 amino acids. Germline CDR1 is GTSNPN and CDR2 is SVGIG (reference sequence). The CDR3 protein is CAWRVGLAGPLQETQYF. In nucleotides, the CDR3 is TGTGCCTGGCGTGTGGGACTAGCGGGGCCTCTACAAGAGACCCAGTACTTC.

The chain carries TRBV7-9 and TRBJ1-6; TRBD1 matches at 7 bases. Trimming removed 4 bases from V and 9 bases from J; junction bases left unmatched: 12. CDR1 SEHNR and CDR2 FQNEAQ come from the germline V gene (reference sequence). The CDR3 sequence is 16 residues long. DNA of the CDR3: TGTGCCAGCAGCTCATCCTCCTCCGGGACAGTTTCACCCCTCCACTTT. It yields the protein CASSSSSSGTVSPLHF.

This clone was recorded many times. The chain uses TRBV28 and TRBJ2-1, with D uncertain. V was trimmed by 3 bases and J by 0 bases, leaving 15 bases between them. This CDR3 contains 17 residues. Germline lookup yields CDR1 MDHEN and CDR2 SYDVKM. As DNA, the CDR3 is TGTGCCAGCAGTTTTTATTCTTTATTCAGCTCCTACAATGAGCAGTTCTTC. Its translation is CASSFYSLFSSYNEQFF.

This clone was detected a few times. The sample holds other DNA sequences that translate to the same CDR3. This chain links TRBV5-1 with TRBJ2-1, with TRBD2 as a possible D gene (6 bases). The germline V gene has CDR1 SGHRS and CDR2 YFSETQ. There are 15 residues in the CDR3. Trimming removed 2 bases from V and 0 bases from J, with 9 bases in between. The CDR3 DNA follows: TGCGCCAGCAGCTTAGCGGGTAGCTCCTACAATGAGCAGTTCTTC. Translated: CASSLAGSSYNEQFF.

This sequence joins TRBV30 and TRBJ1-2, with 8 bases identical to TRBD1. V dropped 2 bases and J dropped 7; count of bases not matched to a gene: 6. In germline, CDR1 is GTSNPN, CDR2 SVGIG (reference sequence). The CDR3 length is 13 residues. The CDR3 DNA reads TGTGCCTGGAGTTCGCAGGGGGCTCCTGGCTACACCTTC. Protein: CAWSSQGAPGYTF. Based on the CDR3 plus reference TRBV30 and TRBJ1-2, the full variable domain is SQTIHQWPATLVQPVGSPLSLECTVEGTSNPNLYWYRQAAGRGLQLLFYSVGIGQISSEVPQNLSASRPQDRQFILSSKKLLLSDSGFYLCAWSSQGAPGYTFGSGTRLTVV.

The chain links TRBV15 to TRBJ1-5; weak D call: TRBD1 (6 bases). From germline, CDR1 is LNHNV and CDR2 YYDKDF (reference sequence). V was pared by 5 bases and J by 7 bases, with 18 bases between. The CDR3 covers 15 residues. The CDR3 DNA is TGTGCCACCAGCGGTGGGTTAGAGGACAGCCAGCCCCAGCATTTT. It encodes CATSGGLEDSQPQHF.

The chain employs TRBV6-6 and TRBJ2-7; D call uncertain. The CDR3 has 13 amino acids. Trimming left V 4 bases short and J 1 base short, with 8 bases between. Germline V gene lookup returns CDR1 MNHNY and CDR2 SVGAGI (reference sequence). CDR3 nucleotides: TGTGCCAGCAGTTTTGACGAATCCTACGAGCAGTACTTC. Translation: CASSFDESYEQYF.

V and J are TRBV2 and TRBJ2-2, with TRBD2 as a possible D gene (5 bases). The CDR3 is made up of 16 amino acids. V lost 5 bases and J 1 base, leaving 14 bases between the germline ends. Germline V gene data show CDR1 as SNHLY and CDR2 as FYNNEI. Written as DNA, the CDR3 is TGTGCCAGCAGTTCGGACTCGATCGAGAACACCGGGGAGCTGTTTTTT. Protein product: CASSSDSIENTGELFF.

This clone was observed a few times. The CDR3 spells CAWSGTGDNEQFF. DNA of the CDR3: TGTGCCTGGAGCGGGACAGGCGACAATGAGCAGTTCTTC. J is TRBJ2-1 and V is TRBV30; 8 bases fit TRBD1. Germline V CDR1 and CDR2: GTSNPN, SVGIG (reference sequence). The V gene end was trimmed by 3 bases and the J gene end by 5 bases; junction bases not matched to a gene: 3. The CDR3 extends over 13 amino acids.